This TCR beta chain was captured by sequencing in a study of T cell changes during pregnancy in multiple sclerosis. The CDR3 runs to 12 residues. Trimming pared 5 bases from V and 5 bases from J, leaving 10 bases between. The germline gives CDR1 SGHNT, CDR2 YYREEE (reference sequence). Profiling relied on immunoSEQ multiplex PCR, and the TCRdb table lists in-frame clones only, not all of them. The sample carries 65,000 to 85,000 clones, approximately 95% recorded once. This clonotype was sampled from a female donor with multiple sclerosis, enrolled in a pregnancy study. The sample consisted of CD4+ T cells from peripheral blood mononuclear cells, taken after pregnancy. This chain joins TRBV5-4 and TRBJ1-1; D not certain. CDR3 DNA sequence: TGTGCCAGCAGAAGCGCCCCGACTGAAGCTTTCTTT. It is translated as CASRSAPTEAFF.